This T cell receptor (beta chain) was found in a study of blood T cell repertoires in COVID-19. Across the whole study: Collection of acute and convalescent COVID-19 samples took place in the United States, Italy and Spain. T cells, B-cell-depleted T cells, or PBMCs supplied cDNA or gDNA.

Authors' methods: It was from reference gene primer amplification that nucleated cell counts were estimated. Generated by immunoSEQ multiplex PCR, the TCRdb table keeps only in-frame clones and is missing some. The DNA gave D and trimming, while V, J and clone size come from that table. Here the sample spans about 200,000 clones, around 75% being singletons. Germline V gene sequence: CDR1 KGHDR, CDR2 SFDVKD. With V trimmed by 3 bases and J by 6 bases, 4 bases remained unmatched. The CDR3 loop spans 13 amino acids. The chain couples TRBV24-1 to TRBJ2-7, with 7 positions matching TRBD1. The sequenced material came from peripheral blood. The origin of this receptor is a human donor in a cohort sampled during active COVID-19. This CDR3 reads CATSDRGLSEQYF. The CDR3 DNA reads TGTGCCACCAGTGATAGGGGGCTTAGCGAGCAGTACTTC.